Listed here are 28 T cell receptor beta chains from one sample, sequenced in a study of blood T cell repertoires in COVID-19. Generated by immunoSEQ multiplex PCR, the TCRdb table keeps only in-frame clones and is missing some. The sample holds about 150,000 clones, over 75% seen once. Sequenced input: peripheral blood. The source is a human donor in a cohort sampled during active COVID-19.

V gene TRBV14 combines with J gene TRBJ1-2; no reliable D call. Germline CDR1 SGHDN, CDR2 FVKESK. The CDR3 loop spans 14 amino acids. Trimming removed 1 base at V and 4 bases at J, with 10 bases between. The CDR3 here is CASSQVAGIYGYTF. CDR3 bases: TGTGCCAGCAGCCAAGTCGCGGGTATCTATGGCTACACCTTC.

This chain uses TRBV5-1 with TRBJ2-2; 8 bases agree with TRBD1. The J segment lost 0 bases and the V segment lost 3 bases, leaving 4 bases of the junction unmatched. The CDR3 extends over 16 amino acids. Germline V gene sequence: CDR1 SGHRS, CDR2 YFSETQ. The CDR3 loop reads CASSWTGNSNTGELFF. CDR3 coding DNA: TGCGCCAGCAGCTGGACAGGGAATTCGAACACCGGGGAGCTGTTTTTT.

Comment on this clone: One end of the junction is discordant with germline, which a read error may explain. J is TRBJ2-5 and V is TRBV7-7, with TRBD2 as a possible D gene (5 bases). CDR1 is SSHAT and CDR2 is FNYEAQ in the germline V gene (reference sequence). The length of the CDR3 is 15 residues. CDR3 protein: CASSPRPPPGETQYF. For the CDR3, the DNA is TGTGCTAGCAGCCCCAGACCGCCCCCGGGGGAGACCCAGTACTTC.

The genes are TRBV10-3 and TRBJ2-1, with TRBD2 as a possible D gene (6 bases). This CDR3 has 15 residues. V lost 4 bases, J lost 3 bases, and 13 bases lay in between. Germline values: CDR1 ENHRY, CDR2 SYGVKD. DNA of the CDR3: TGTGCCATCAGTGCAATCGCGGGGATCTACAATGAGCAGTTCTTC. The encoded protein is CAISAIAGIYNEQFF.

The chain carries TRBV12-5 and TRBJ2-1, with a possible D match to TRBD1 (6 bases). CDR1 and CDR2 (germline): LGHNT, FRNRAP. This CDR3 is 16 amino acids long. Trimming took 0 bases from V and 1 from J, leaving 10 bases between them. CDR3 DNA: TGTGCTAGTGGTTTGGTACAGGGATGGTCCTACAATGAGCAGTTCTTC. Translated: CASGLVQGWSYNEQFF.

This sequence joins TRBV9 and TRBJ2-3, with TRBD1 matching over 7 bases. There are 14 residues in the CDR3. The V gene end was trimmed by 7 bases and the J gene end by 0 bases; junction bases not matched to a gene: 5. The germline V gene has CDR1 SGDLS and CDR2 YYNGEE. The CDR3: CASVDRDSTDTQYF. CDR3 sequence (DNA): TGTGCCAGCGTTGACAGGGATAGCACAGATACGCAGTATTTT.

The chain joins TRBV7-2 to TRBJ2-1; 12 bases agree with TRBD2. CDR3 length equals 15 residues. V lost 5 bases, J lost 4 bases, and 3 bases stayed unmatched. The germline V gene has CDR1 SGHTA and CDR2 FQGNSA. DNA of the CDR3: TGTGCCAGCAGCACTAGCGGGGGGACATACAATGAGCAGTTCTTC. This sequence encodes CASSTSGGTYNEQFF.

V gene TRBV19 combines with J gene TRBJ2-4, with TRBD2 as a possible D gene (6 bases). Germline CDR1 and CDR2: LNHDA and SQIVND (reference sequence). V lost 6 bases to trimming and J lost 5 bases, with 11 bases between them. CDR3 length equals 13 residues. The CDR3 bases are TGTGCCAGTAGCGGGAGCCGCCAAAACATTCAGTACTTC. Encoded protein: CASSGSRQNIQYF.

CDR3 sequence reads: CASSLGTGQGYNEQFF. The CDR3 DNA reads as TGCGCCAGCAGCTTGGGGACCGGACAGGGTTATAATGAGCAGTTCTTC. The chain recombines TRBV5-1 with TRBJ2-1, with 8 bases identical to TRBD1. The CDR3 contains 16 residues. V lost 0 bases, J lost 7 bases, and 9 bases stayed unmatched. The germline gives CDR1 SGHRS, CDR2 YFSETQ.

This rearrangement joins TRBV19 to TRBJ2-4; 8 bases are shared with TRBD2. The V segment lost 5 bases and the J segment 1 base; nucleotides outside the gene matches: 10. Germline V gene data show CDR1 as LNHDA and CDR2 as SQIVND (reference sequence). This CDR3 spans 17 amino acids. The CDR3 region has the DNA TGTGCCAGTAGTTTCCAAGGACTAGCCTGGGCCAAAAACATTCAGTACTTC. Translation: CASSFQGLAWAKNIQYF.

The chain joins TRBV11-3 to TRBJ2-1; D might be TRBD2 (5 bases). The CDR3 is 14 amino acids. V was cut by 4 bases and J by 6 bases, with 13 bases left in between. Germline CDR1 is SGHNT and CDR2 is YENEEA. CDR3 nucleotide sequence: TGTGCCAGCAGCTCCGGGTCCGGGGTCAATGAGCAGTTCTTC. Protein sequence: CASSSGSGVNEQFF.

This clone was seen only a few times. The chain uses TRBV28 and TRBJ2-7; D might be TRBD1 (6 bases). The CDR3 contains 14 residues. Germline CDR1 reads MDHEN; CDR2 reads SYDVKM. V dropped 4 bases and J dropped 6 bases, with 16 bases sitting between them. The CDR3 region is CASSSRQVGGEQYV. The CDR3 DNA reads TGTGCCAGCAGTTCCCGACAGGTCGGCGGCGAGCAGTACGTC.

The rearrangement uses TRBV6-4 and TRBJ2-7, with 9 bases identical to TRBD2. Trimming removed 4 bases from V and 0 bases from J; junction bases left unmatched: 13. The CDR3 has 18 residues. Germline V CDR1 and CDR2: MRHNA, SNTAGT. For the CDR3, the DNA is TGTGCCAGCAGTGGACTAGCGGCAAAAAAAATCAGCTCCTACGAGCAGTACGTC. Amino acid sequence: CASSGLAAKKISSYEQYV.

This clone showed up just a few times. The J gene is TRBJ2-5, the V gene TRBV6-1; perhaps TRBD1 as D (5 bases). The CDR3 is made up of 16 amino acids. Germline CDR1 reads MNHNS; CDR2 reads SASEGT. V was pared by 1 base and J by 4 bases, with 16 bases between. In nucleotides, the CDR3 is TGTGCCAGCAGTGAAGGGGTTGGGCAGGGAACAGAGACCCAGTACTTC. Translating gives CASSEGVGQGTETQYF.

This chain links TRBV6-1 with TRBJ1-1; tentative D call: TRBD1 (5 bases). Trimming pared 0 bases from V and 4 bases from J, leaving 15 bases between. From germline, CDR1 is MNHNS and CDR2 SASEGT. This CDR3 is built from 16 residues. As DNA, the CDR3 is TGTGCCAGCAGTGAAGCTAGGGCGGGGAGGGGCACTGAAGCTTTCTTT. Its protein product is CASSEARAGRGTEAFF.

V is TRBV5-1 and J is TRBJ1-1, with 8 bases that match TRBD1. The CDR3 runs 13 residues. Germline assignment: CDR1 SGHRS and CDR2 YFSETQ. The trim removed 2 bases at V and 6 bases at J, leaving 3 bases unmatched. DNA for the CDR3: TGCGCCAGCAGCTTATCACAGGGGGCTGAAGCTTTCTTT. Residues: CASSLSQGAEAFF. Full variable domain (outside the CDR3, taken from reference TRBV5-1 and TRBJ1-1): KAGVTQTPRYLIKTRGQQVTLSCSPISGHRSVSWYQQTPGQGLQFLFEYFSETQRNKGNFPGRFSGRQFSNSRSEMNVSTLELGDSALYLCASSLSQGAEAFFGQGTRLTVV.

This clone was recorded once. The chain recombines TRBV12-3 or TRBV12-4 with TRBJ2-1; D is undetermined. The V and J ends lost 4 bases and 4 bases respectively, with 5 bases between them. The CDR3 length is 12 residues. The CDR3 sequence: CASSSGYNEQFF. As DNA, the CDR3 is TGTGCCAGCAGTTCAGGTTACAATGAGCAGTTCTTC.

This chain uses TRBV19 with TRBJ1-1; 8 positions match TRBD1. Germline loops: CDR1 LNHDA, CDR2 SQIVND (reference sequence). The CDR3 runs to 15 residues. V shed 1 base and J 3 bases; nucleotides not matched to a gene: 4. The CDR3 loop reads CASSIVPTGDTEAFF. CDR3 sequence (DNA): TGTGCCAGTAGTATAGTCCCGACAGGGGACACTGAAGCTTTCTTT.

For this clone: Within the sample, other DNA sequences also encode this same CDR3. This rearrangement joins TRBV28 to TRBJ2-1; 9 bases align to TRBD2. The J segment lost 2 bases and the V segment lost 5 bases, leaving 4 bases of the junction unmatched. CDR1 and CDR2 (germline): MDHEN, SYDVKM. The CDR3 covers 15 residues. For the CDR3, the DNA is TGTGCCAGCAGTCTGACTAGCGGAGCCTACAATGAGCAGTTCTTC. As protein: CASSLTSGAYNEQFF. Full variable domain (outside the CDR3, taken from reference TRBV28 and TRBJ2-1): DVKVTQSSRYLVKRTGEKVFLECVQDMDHENMFWYRQDPGLGLRLIYFSYDVKMKEKGDIPEGYSVSREKKERFSLILESASTNQTSMYLCASSLTSGAYNEQFFGPGTRLTVL.

This clone was observed a few times. The chain has TRBV3-1 (or the pseudogene TRBV3-2) and TRBJ1-1, with D possibly matching TRBD1 (5 bases). V gave up 3 bases and J gave up 4 bases, with 9 bases separating them. CDR3 length equals 13 residues. Germline-derived CDR1 and CDR2 are LGHDT and YNNKEL (reference sequence). CDR3 in amino acids: CASSHYQGTEAFF. The DNA for the CDR3 is TGTGCCAGCAGCCACTACCAGGGCACTGAAGCTTTCTTT.

The chain combines TRBV5-6 with TRBJ2-5, with TRBD1 matching over 9 bases. This CDR3 spans 16 amino acids. V was pared by 2 bases and J by 4 bases, with 9 bases of the junction left unmatched. Per germline, CDR1 SGHDT and CDR2 YYEEEE. In nucleotides, the CDR3 is TGTGCCAGCAGCTTTGATACAGGGGGCTATAGAGAGACCCAGTACTTC. This encodes CASSFDTGGYRETQYF.

The sample holds one count of this clone. The chain couples TRBV6-1 to TRBJ2-2; the match to TRBD1 covers 7 bases. The CDR3 totals 15 residues. From germline, CDR1 is MNHNS and CDR2 SASEGT. The V segment lost 3 bases and the J segment 4 bases; nucleotides outside the gene matches: 5. Here the CDR3 reads CASSEFDRVTGELFF. CDR3 bases: TGTGCCAGCAGTGAGTTTGACAGGGTCACCGGGGAGCTGTTTTTT.

V usage is TRBV11-3 and J usage is TRBJ2-3; 10 bases agree with TRBD2. CDR1 SGHNT and CDR2 YENEEA come from the germline V gene. The CDR3 is made up of 16 amino acids. Unmatched junction bases numbered 7, after V lost 4 bases and J lost 3 bases. CDR3 region: CASSYNSGRRTDTQYF. CDR3 coding DNA: TGTGCCAGCAGCTATAATAGCGGGAGGAGGACAGATACGCAGTATTTT.

This chain links TRBV4-3 with TRBJ2-2; D gene uncertain. CDR1 is LGHNA and CDR2 is YSLEER in the germline V gene. The CDR3 runs to 14 residues. Trimming removed 1 base at V and 5 bases at J, with 8 bases between. The CDR3 spells CASSQGGLTGELFF. The CDR3 DNA follows: TGCGCCAGCAGCCAAGGAGGATTAACCGGGGAGCTGTTTTTT.

V and J are TRBV6-5 and TRBJ2-2, with D perhaps TRBD2 (6 bases). This CDR3 spans 15 amino acids. CDR1 MNHEY and CDR2 SVGAGI come from the germline V gene. V dropped 6 bases and J dropped 6 bases, with 17 bases sitting between them. The CDR3 region has the DNA TGTGCCAGCAGGGGACCCGGGACTCTTCCCGGGGAGCTGTTTTTT. Encoded protein: CASRGPGTLPGELFF.

This clone appeared once. The chain uses TRBV10-3 and TRBJ1-5; TRBD1 agrees at 12 bases. The V gene end was trimmed by 4 bases and the J gene end by 7 bases; junction bases not matched to a gene: 8. Germline V gives CDR1 ENHRY, CDR2 SYGVKD. The CDR3 spans 16 residues. The CDR3 DNA is TGTGCCATCAGTGCCCTGGGGACAGGGGGCGACCAGCCCCAGCATTTT. Translating gives CAISALGTGGDQPQHF.

The chain joins TRBV11-3 to TRBJ2-1, with TRBD2 matching over 14 bases. Germline CDR1 SGHNT, CDR2 YENEEA. The CDR3 runs to 15 residues. With 6 bases clipped from V and 8 bases from J, the junction kept 6 bases outside the gene matches. CDR3 sequence: CASRRLAGGFDEQFF. CDR3 DNA: TGTGCCAGCAGGAGACTAGCGGGAGGGTTCGATGAGCAGTTCTTC.

J is TRBJ1-2 and V is TRBV6-5, with TRBD1 matching 7 bases. The V segment lost 8 bases and the J segment 4 bases; nucleotides outside the gene matches: 4. CDR1 is MNHEY and CDR2 is SVGAGI in the germline V gene. This CDR3 has 12 residues. CDR3 bases: TGTGCCAGCTTCGACAGGGCCTATGGCTACACCTTC. Residues: CASFDRAYGYTF.